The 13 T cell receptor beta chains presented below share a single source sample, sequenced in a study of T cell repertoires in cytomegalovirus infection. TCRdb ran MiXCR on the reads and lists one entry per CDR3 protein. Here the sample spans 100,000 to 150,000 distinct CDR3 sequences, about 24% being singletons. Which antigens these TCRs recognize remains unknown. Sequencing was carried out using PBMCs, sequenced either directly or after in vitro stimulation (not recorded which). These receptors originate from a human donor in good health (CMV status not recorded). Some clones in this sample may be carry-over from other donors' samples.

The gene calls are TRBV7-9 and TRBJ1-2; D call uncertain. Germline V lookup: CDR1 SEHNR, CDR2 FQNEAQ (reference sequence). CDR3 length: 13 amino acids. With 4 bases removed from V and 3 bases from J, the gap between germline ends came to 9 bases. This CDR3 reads CASSSPPYYGYTF. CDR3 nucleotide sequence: TGTGCCAGCAGCTCACCCCCATACTATGGCTACACCTTC.

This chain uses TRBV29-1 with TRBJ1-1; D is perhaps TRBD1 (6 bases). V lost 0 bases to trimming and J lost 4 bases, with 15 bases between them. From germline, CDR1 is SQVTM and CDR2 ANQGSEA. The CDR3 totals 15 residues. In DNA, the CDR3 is TGCAGCGTTGAAGATCTACCCAGGGGACGCACTGAAGCTTTCTTT. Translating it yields CSVEDLPRGRTEAFF.

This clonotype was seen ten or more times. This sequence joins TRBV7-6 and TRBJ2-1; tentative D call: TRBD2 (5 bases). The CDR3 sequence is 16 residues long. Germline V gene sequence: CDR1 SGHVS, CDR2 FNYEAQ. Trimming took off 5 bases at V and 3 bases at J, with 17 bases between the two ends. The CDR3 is CASSLLPGGLYNEQFF. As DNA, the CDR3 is TGTGCCAGCAGCCTCCTCCCAGGCGGACTCTACAATGAGCAGTTCTTC.

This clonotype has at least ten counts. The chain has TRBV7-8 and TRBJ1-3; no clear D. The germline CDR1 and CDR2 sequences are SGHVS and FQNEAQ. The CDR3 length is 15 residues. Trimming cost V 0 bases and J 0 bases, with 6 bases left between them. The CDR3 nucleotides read TGTGCCAGCAGCTTAGCGCGGGGCTCTGGAAACACCATATATTTT. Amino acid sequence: CASSLARGSGNTIYF.

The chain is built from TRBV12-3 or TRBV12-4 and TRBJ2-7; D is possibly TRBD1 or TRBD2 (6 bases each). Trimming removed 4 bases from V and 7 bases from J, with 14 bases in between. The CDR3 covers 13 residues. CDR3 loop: CASSYSGGREQYV. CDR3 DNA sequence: TGTGCCAGCAGTTACTCCGGGGGCCGGGAGCAGTACGTC.

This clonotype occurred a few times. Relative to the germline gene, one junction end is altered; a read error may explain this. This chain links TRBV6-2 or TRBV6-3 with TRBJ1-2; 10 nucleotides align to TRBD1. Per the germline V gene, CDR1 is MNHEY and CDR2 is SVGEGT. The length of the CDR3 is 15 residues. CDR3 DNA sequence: TGTGCCAGCAGTCGGACATCGACAGGGGGCTATGGCTACATCTTC. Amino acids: CASSRTSTGGYGYIF.

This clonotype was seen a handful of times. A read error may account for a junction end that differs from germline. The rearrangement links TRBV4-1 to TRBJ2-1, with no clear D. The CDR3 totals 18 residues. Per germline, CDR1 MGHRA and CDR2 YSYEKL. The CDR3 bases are TGTGCCAGCAGCCAAGTCCTACTCGAAAGGCTAGTTTTTAATGAGCAGTTCTTC. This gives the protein CASSQVLLERLVFNEQFF.

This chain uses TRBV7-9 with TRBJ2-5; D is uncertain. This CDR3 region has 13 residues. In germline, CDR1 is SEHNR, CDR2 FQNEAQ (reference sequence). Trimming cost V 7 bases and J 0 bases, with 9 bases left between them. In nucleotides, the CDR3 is TGTGCCAGCACACCTGTGTACCAAGAGACCCAGTACTTC. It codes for CASTPVYQETQYF.

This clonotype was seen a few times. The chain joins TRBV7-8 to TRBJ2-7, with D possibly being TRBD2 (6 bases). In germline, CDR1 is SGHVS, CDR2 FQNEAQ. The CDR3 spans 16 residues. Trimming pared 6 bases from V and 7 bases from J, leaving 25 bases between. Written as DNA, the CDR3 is TGTGCCAGCAGTCTTTACGGCGGGGCAGGCCCGCTGGAGCAGTACGTC. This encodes CASSLYGGAGPLEQYV.

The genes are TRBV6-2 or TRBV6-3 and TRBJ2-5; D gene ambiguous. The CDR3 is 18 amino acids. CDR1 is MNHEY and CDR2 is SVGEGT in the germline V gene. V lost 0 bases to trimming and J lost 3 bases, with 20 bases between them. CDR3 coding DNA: TGTGCCAGCAGTTACTCGATGCGTGATAGACCGAAGAAAGAGACCCAGTACTTC. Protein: CASSYSMRDRPKKETQYF.

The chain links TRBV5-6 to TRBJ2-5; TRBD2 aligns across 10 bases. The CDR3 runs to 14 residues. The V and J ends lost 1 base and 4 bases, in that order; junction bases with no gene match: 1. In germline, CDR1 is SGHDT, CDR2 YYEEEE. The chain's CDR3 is CASSLSGRGETQYF. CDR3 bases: TGTGCCAGCAGCTTGAGCGGGAGGGGAGAGACCCAGTACTTC.

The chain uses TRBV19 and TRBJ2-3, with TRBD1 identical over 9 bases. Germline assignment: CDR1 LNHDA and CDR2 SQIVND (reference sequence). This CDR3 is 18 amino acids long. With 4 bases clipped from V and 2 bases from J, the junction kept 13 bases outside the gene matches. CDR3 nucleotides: TGTGCCAGTAGTACTGGGACAGGGTATTGGGCCCCCACAGATACGCAGTATTTT. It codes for CASSTGTGYWAPTDTQYF.

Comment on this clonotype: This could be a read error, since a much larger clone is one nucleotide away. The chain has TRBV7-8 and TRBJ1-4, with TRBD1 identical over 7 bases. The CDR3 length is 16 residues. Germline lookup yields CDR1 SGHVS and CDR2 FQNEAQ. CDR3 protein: CANSLASEGASEKLFF. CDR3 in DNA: TGTGCCAACAGCTTAGCGTCGGAGGGGGCTAGTGAAAAACTGTTTTTT.